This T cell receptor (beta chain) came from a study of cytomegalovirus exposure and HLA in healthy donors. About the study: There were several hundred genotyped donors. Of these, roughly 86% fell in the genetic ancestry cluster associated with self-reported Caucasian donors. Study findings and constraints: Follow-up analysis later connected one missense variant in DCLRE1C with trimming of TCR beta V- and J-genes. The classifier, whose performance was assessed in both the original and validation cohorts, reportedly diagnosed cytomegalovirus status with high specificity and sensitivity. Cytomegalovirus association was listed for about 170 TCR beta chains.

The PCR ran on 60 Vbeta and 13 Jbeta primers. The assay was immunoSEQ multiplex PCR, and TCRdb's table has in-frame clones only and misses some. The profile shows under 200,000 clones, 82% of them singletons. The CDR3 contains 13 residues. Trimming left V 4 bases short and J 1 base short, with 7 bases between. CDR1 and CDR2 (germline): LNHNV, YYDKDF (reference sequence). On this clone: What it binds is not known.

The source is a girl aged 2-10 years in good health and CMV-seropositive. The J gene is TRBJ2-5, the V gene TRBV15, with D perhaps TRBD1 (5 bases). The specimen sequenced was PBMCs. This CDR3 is CATSKGAQETQYF. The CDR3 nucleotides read TGTGCCACCAGCAAAGGGGCCCAAGAGACCCAGTACTTC.